A single sample is the source of the 17 T cell receptor beta chains below, sequenced in a study of shared clonotypes between healthy human individuals. Profiling relied on immunoSEQ multiplex PCR, and the TCRdb table lists in-frame clones only, not all of them. The sample holds approximately 330,000 clones, roughly 80% seen once. The sequenced material came from memory CD4+ T cells sorted from blood. Subset: CD45RA-negative fraction. These receptors all stem from a man aged 25-45 years in good health.

J is TRBJ2-3 and V is TRBV5-1; D is perhaps TRBD2 (5 bases). Germline loops: CDR1 SGHRS, CDR2 YFSETQ. V was trimmed by 4 bases and J by 4 bases, leaving 13 bases between them. The CDR3 runs to 14 residues. CDR3 amino acids: CASSPQWGADTQYF. DNA of the CDR3: TGCGCCAGCAGCCCCCAGTGGGGAGCAGATACGCAGTATTTT.

The chain couples TRBV7-8 to TRBJ1-1; TRBD1 might be the D (5 bases). The CDR3 totals 14 residues. V dropped 2 bases and J dropped 1 base, with 8 bases sitting between them. CDR1 is SGHVS and CDR2 is FQNEAQ in the germline V gene. Here the CDR3 DNA reads TGTGCCAGCAGCTTAACTGACAGGAACACTGAAGCTTTCTTT. Translated, it gives CASSLTDRNTEAFF.

In this sample, this clone turned up a few times. This chain links TRBV5-4 with TRBJ1-5; TRBD1 aligns across 7 bases. Trimming removed 2 bases from V and 5 bases from J; junction bases left unmatched: 1. The CDR3 has 13 amino acids. The germline gives CDR1 SGHNT, CDR2 YYREEE (reference sequence). The CDR3 region has the DNA TGTGCCAGCAGCTTCCAGGGGGATCAGCCCCAGCATTTT. It is translated as CASSFQGDQPQHF.

V and J are TRBV2 and TRBJ2-1; D is unresolved. The germline V gene encodes CDR1 SNHLY and CDR2 FYNNEI. V was trimmed by 2 bases and J by 5 bases, leaving 10 bases between them. The CDR3 length is 14 residues. The DNA of the CDR3 is TGTGCCAGCAGTGAACGCGGCCCAAACAATGAGCAGTTCTTC. Its protein product is CASSERGPNNEQFF.

The genes are TRBV7-2 and TRBJ2-3, with a tentative D call TRBD2 (6 bases). Germline V gene lookup returns CDR1 SGHTA and CDR2 FQGNSA. Trimming took 5 bases from V and 0 from J, leaving 12 bases between them. This CDR3 spans 15 amino acids. The CDR3 sequence is CASSRGGGSTDTQYF. CDR3 sequence (DNA): TGTGCCAGCAGCCGGGGAGGAGGGAGCACAGATACGCAGTATTTT. The entire variable domain, with the rest obtained from reference TRBV7-2 and TRBJ2-3, is as follows: GAGVSQSPSNKVTEKGKDVELRCDPISGHTALYWYRQSLGQGLEFLIYFQGNSAPDKSGLPSDRFSAERTGGSVSTLTIQRTQQEDSAVYLCASSRGGGSTDTQYFGPGTRLTVL.

This clone was recorded once. This sequence joins TRBV7-9 and TRBJ2-7; D possibly corresponds to TRBD1 (6 bases). Germline CDR1 is SEHNR and CDR2 is FQNEAQ (reference sequence). The CDR3 spans 14 residues. Trimming removed 3 bases at V and 6 bases at J, with 15 bases between. The CDR3 coding sequence is TGTGCCAGCAGCTTTGAGGCAGGGGTCGTCGAGCAGTACTTC. It yields the protein CASSFEAGVVEQYF. Using reference TRBV7-9 and TRBJ2-7 for the parts outside the CDR3, the full variable domain is DTGVSQNPRHKITKRGQNVTFRCDPISEHNRLYWYRQTLGQGPEFLTYFQNEAQLEKSRLLSDRFSAERPKGSFSTLEIQRTEQGDSAMYLCASSFEAGVVEQYFGPGTRLTVT.

The sample holds a few counts of this clone. V gene TRBV4-3 combines with J gene TRBJ2-5; D uncertain. The length of the CDR3 is 14 residues. From germline, CDR1 is LGHNA and CDR2 YSLEER. The V and J ends lost 0 bases and 5 bases respectively, with 10 bases between them. DNA of the CDR3: TGCGCCAGCAGCCAAGAAGGGCTAGGGGAGACCCAGTACTTC. Its protein product is CASSQEGLGETQYF.

This clone has just one count. V is TRBV10-2 and J is TRBJ2-1, with TRBD2 matching over 9 bases. Germline values: CDR1 WSHSY, CDR2 SAAADI. Trimming at V came to 8 bases and at J to 4 bases, leaving 9 bases not matched to a gene. This CDR3 contains 15 residues. Written as DNA, the CDR3 is TGCGCCAGCTCACGCTTAGCGGGAGCTTACAATGAGCAGTTCTTC. It encodes CASSRLAGAYNEQFF.

This clone occurred a few times. The CDR3 spells CASSSGEGIHEQYF. CDR3 DNA: TGCGCCAGCAGCTCTGGGGAGGGAATCCACGAGCAGTACTTC. The gene calls are TRBV5-1 and TRBJ2-7; 7 bases map to TRBD2. This CDR3 comprises 14 residues. The germline V gene has CDR1 SGHRS and CDR2 YFSETQ. V dropped 3 bases and J dropped 5; count of bases not matched to a gene: 8.

The chain has TRBV27 and TRBJ2-1, with 11 bases aligning to TRBD2. CDR3 size: 14 residues. Germline V gives CDR1 MNHEY, CDR2 SMNVEV (reference sequence). V trimming: 2 bases; J trimming: 12 bases; junction bases outside the gene matches: 6. In nucleotides, the CDR3 is TGTGCCAGCAGTTTAAGTAGCGGGAGGGCGGGGCAGTTCTTC. Its protein product is CASSLSSGRAGQFF.

The CDR3: CASSRDSNIQYF. The CDR3 DNA follows: TGTGCCAGCAGCCGGGACAGTAACATTCAGTACTTC. The rearrangement links TRBV5-5 to TRBJ2-4; 7 bases fit TRBD1. The CDR3 runs 12 residues. Germline V gene data show CDR1 as SGHKS and CDR2 as YYEKEE (reference sequence). Trimming at V came to 4 bases and at J to 7 bases, leaving 2 bases not matched to a gene.

This chain links TRBV7-8 with TRBJ2-5; D is ambiguous. Trimming removed 5 bases from V and 2 bases from J, with 12 bases in between. The CDR3 extends over 14 amino acids. CDR1 and CDR2 from the germline V gene are SGHVS and FQNEAQ. CDR3 in amino acids: CASSLLTIQETQYF. The CDR3 DNA sequence: TGTGCCAGCAGCCTCCTCACGATTCAAGAGACCCAGTACTTC. The variable domain in full, completed from reference TRBV7-8 and TRBJ2-5, reads GAGVSQSPRYKVAKRGQDVALRCDPISGHVSLFWYQQALGQGPEFLTYFQNEAQLDKSGLPSDRFFAERPEGSVSTLKIQRTQQEDSAVYLCASSLLTIQETQYFGPGTRLLVL.

The V and J genes are TRBV11-2 and TRBJ1-3; the match to TRBD1 covers 8 bases. The CDR3 has 15 amino acids. J gave up 2 bases and V 5 bases, and 5 bases lay outside the gene matches. CDR1 is SGHAT, CDR2 FQNNGV, per germline. Here the CDR3 DNA reads TGTGCCAGCAGCCCAGGACAGGGCCCTGGAAACACCATATATTTT. Its protein product is CASSPGQGPGNTIYF.

The CDR3 protein is CSAASGRTYEQYF. DNA for the CDR3: TGCAGCGCTGCTAGCGGGAGGACATACGAGCAGTACTTC. The rearrangement uses TRBV29-1 and TRBJ2-7, with TRBD2 matching over 11 bases. Germline V lookup: CDR1 SQVTM, CDR2 ANQGSEA. Losses at the gene ends were 7 bases for V and 4 bases for J; bases not matched to a gene: 6. This CDR3 spans 13 amino acids.

This clone was detected a few times. The chain uses TRBV18 and TRBJ1-2, with 10 nucleotides matching TRBD1. This CDR3 spans 13 amino acids. Germline assignment: CDR1 KGHSH and CDR2 LQKENI. J was trimmed by 8 bases and V by 3 bases; bases with no gene match: 3. This chain's CDR3 is CASSPTGGSGYTF. CDR3 nucleotide sequence: TGTGCCAGCTCACCGACAGGGGGCTCAGGCTACACCTTC.

The count of this clone is one. The V and J genes are TRBV5-4 and TRBJ1-3; D remains unclear. Trimming left V 7 bases short and J 0 bases short, with 17 bases between. This CDR3 comprises 16 residues. Germline V gives CDR1 SGHNT, CDR2 YYREEE (reference sequence). Here the CDR3 DNA reads TGTGCCAGCGGCAACTATAACTTGCGCTCTGGAAACACCATATATTTT. This gives the protein CASGNYNLRSGNTIYF.

The rearrangement links TRBV19 to TRBJ2-7; D gene unclear. This CDR3 contains 14 residues. Germline CDR1 and CDR2: LNHDA and SQIVND (reference sequence). The V end lost 5 bases, the J end lost 5 bases, and 16 bases lay between the germline ends. CDR3 in DNA: TGTGCCAGTAGTTCGGACGGAAGGATCCACGAGCAGTACTTC. Amino acid sequence: CASSSDGRIHEQYF.